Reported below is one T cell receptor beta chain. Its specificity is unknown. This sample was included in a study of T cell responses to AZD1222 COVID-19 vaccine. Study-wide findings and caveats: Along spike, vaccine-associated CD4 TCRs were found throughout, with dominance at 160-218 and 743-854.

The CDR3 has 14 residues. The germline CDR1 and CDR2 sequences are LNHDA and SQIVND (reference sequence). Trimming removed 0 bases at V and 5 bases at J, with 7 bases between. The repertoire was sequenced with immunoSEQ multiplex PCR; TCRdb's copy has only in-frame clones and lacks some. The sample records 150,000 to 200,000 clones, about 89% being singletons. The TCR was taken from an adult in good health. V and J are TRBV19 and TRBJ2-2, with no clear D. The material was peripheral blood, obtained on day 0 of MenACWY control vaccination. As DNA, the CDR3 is TGTGCCAGTAGTATAGAAGGGCGGACCGGGGAGCTGTTTTTT. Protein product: CASSIEGRTGELFF.